This TCR beta chain was captured in a study of blood T cell repertoires in COVID-19. Clones were sequenced by immunoSEQ multiplex PCR, and TCRdb holds only the in-frame ones, with some missing. This sample has 250,000 to 350,000 clones, with roughly nine tenths found just once. The ends were cut back, 7 bases at V and 5 bases at J, with 11 bases in the middle. Germline V CDR1 and CDR2: MNHEY, SVGAGI. The CDR3 has 13 amino acids. The sample comprised PBMCs or T cells enriched from blood (not recorded which). The clonotype originates from a woman between 45 and 65 years old who had been exposed to COVID-19. The rearrangement links TRBV6-5 to TRBJ1-4, with D possibly TRBD1 on 6 matching bases. The CDR3 here is CASIGQTNEKLFF. The DNA of the CDR3 is TGTGCCAGCATAGGACAGACAAATGAAAAACTGTTTTTT.